This T cell receptor beta chain was retrieved from a study of tumor and adjacent non-tumor tissue in lung cancer. Regarding the study as a whole: Shorter survival was associated with higher TCR diversity in tumors.

V lost 3 bases and J lost 2, with 8 bases in between. The CDR3 totals 14 residues. This clonotype showed up many times. Its target is not known. Three rounds of nested PCR, following a modified ARM-PCR protocol, produced the TCRbeta library. From the multiplex PCR reads, TCRdb called clonotypes with MiXCR, one entry per CDR3 protein. The sample yields roughly 140,000 distinct CDR3 sequences, about 71% seen once. RNA was extracted from bulk tissue without any cell sorting. Donors were chemotherapy-naive, newly diagnosed lung cancer surgical patients in China, August–late 2014. The J gene is TRBJ2-1, the V gene TRBV12-3 or TRBV12-4; a possible D gene is TRBD2 (5 bases). The TCR comes from a man aged 55 to 69 with small cell lung cancer. Sequenced: lung tumor tissue. CDR3 in amino acids: CASSLRETYNEQFF. In DNA form, the CDR3 reads TGTGCCAGCAGTTTGAGGGAGACCTACAATGAGCAGTTCTTC.